These 25 T cell receptor beta chains were all obtained from the same sample, sequenced in a study of T cells in Graves' hyperthyroidism and ophthalmopathy. From RNA transcripts, TCR beta CDR3 regions were amplified. An initial round of RT-PCR targeting the TCR CDR3 relied on the HTBI primer set. TCRdb reprocessed the multiplex PCR reads with MiXCR, giving one entry per CDR3 protein. The sample carries around 340,000 distinct CDR3 sequences, roughly 17% recorded once. Sequenced sample: blood. The receptors stem from a man aged 30 to 39 with Graves' hyperthyroidism.

This clonotype showed up many times. V gene TRBV3-1 combines with J gene TRBJ1-1, with 8 bases that match TRBD1. The CDR3 consists of 15 residues. V lost 4 bases, J lost 4 bases, and 8 bases stayed unmatched. Per the germline V gene, CDR1 is LGHDT and CDR2 is YNNKEL (reference sequence). For the CDR3, the DNA is TGTGCCAGCAGCCCGCAATGGACAGGGCTCACTGAAGCTTTCTTT. This sequence encodes CASSPQWTGLTEAFF.

This clonotype was seen only a few times. At one of its ends the junction is not consistent with the germline gene, which may arise from a read error. The chain recombines TRBV11-2 with TRBJ1-5; possibly TRBD1 for D (6 bases). Germline V gene data show CDR1 as SGHAT and CDR2 as FQNNGV. CDR3 length equals 12 residues. CDR3 bases: TGTGCCAGCAGTTTGGGGGGCAGGGGAGGAAATTTT. Amino acid sequence: CASSLGGRGGNF.

In its sample, this clonotype was seen many times. The rearrangement links TRBV7-3 to TRBJ2-3; TRBD2 aligns across 13 bases. The germline V gene has CDR1 SGHTA and CDR2 FQGTGA. This CDR3 contains 16 residues. Losses at the gene ends were 6 bases for V and 1 base for J; bases not matched to a gene: 4. The CDR3 loop is CASSPGTSGGTDTQYF. Written as DNA, the CDR3 is TGTGCCAGCAGTCCAGGGACTAGCGGGGGCACAGATACGCAGTATTTT.

This clonotype was recorded many times. The V call is TRBV12-3 or TRBV12-4, the J call TRBJ1-3; D not resolved. Trimming removed 3 bases from V and 4 bases from J, with 13 bases in between. CDR3 size: 15 residues. The chain's CDR3 is CASSFSPHSGNTIYF. The CDR3 DNA is TGTGCCAGCAGTTTTTCGCCCCACAGCGGAAACACCATATATTTT.

This clonotype came up many times. This rearrangement joins TRBV7-3 to TRBJ2-3; D gene ambiguous. V gave up 1 base and J gave up 8 bases, with 10 bases separating them. The V gene's germline CDR1 is SGHTA and CDR2 FQGTGA. The CDR3 extends over 13 amino acids. The CDR3 loop is CASSLNPTSTQYF. The CDR3 coding sequence is TGTGCCAGCAGCTTAAATCCAACATCTACGCAGTATTTT.

This clonotype was picked up many times. The chain uses TRBV20-1 and TRBJ1-1; 7 bases are shared with TRBD1. The germline V gene encodes CDR1 DFQATT and CDR2 SNEGSKA (reference sequence). V trimming: 1 base; J trimming: 1 base; junction bases outside the gene matches: 3. The CDR3 extends over 14 amino acids. This CDR3 is CSARVRQGNTEAFF. The CDR3 DNA sequence: TGCAGTGCTAGAGTCCGACAGGGGAACACTGAAGCTTTCTTT.

The CDR3 DNA is TGCAGTCTCCGCCTTGGGACAGGGGTATTGGAGACCCAGTACTTC. As protein: CSLRLGTGVLETQYF. The chain recombines TRBV29-1 with TRBJ2-5, with 10 bases lining up with TRBD1. Germline-derived CDR1 and CDR2 are SQVTM and ANQGSEA. The CDR3 consists of 15 residues.

The CDR3 region has the DNA TGTGCCAGTACCATTAGCGGGAGGGCCTCTGGGGCCAACGTCCTGACTTTC. Encoded protein: CASTISGRASGANVLTF. The V gene is TRBV19, the J gene TRBJ2-6; 11 bases are shared with TRBD2. Germline trimming cut 7 bases from V and 0 bases from J; bases unmatched to any gene: 5. CDR1 is LNHDA, CDR2 SQIVND, per germline (reference sequence). The CDR3 loop spans 17 amino acids.

This clonotype was counted many times. The chain is built from TRBV28 and TRBJ1-5; the D is unclear. V gave up 7 bases and J gave up 6 bases, with 28 bases separating them. The CDR3 has 18 amino acids. Germline assignment: CDR1 MDHEN and CDR2 SYDVKM. The CDR3 sequence: CASTKGRESYYVGQPQHF. The CDR3 DNA reads TGTGCCAGCACAAAAGGCCGGGAAAGTTATTACGTTGGTCAGCCCCAGCATTTT. The full variable domain, completed using reference TRBV28 and TRBJ1-5, is DVKVTQSSRYLVKRTGEKVFLECVQDMDHENMFWYRQDPGLGLRLIYFSYDVKMKEKGDIPEGYSVSREKKERFSLILESASTNQTSMYLCASTKGRESYYVGQPQHFGDGTRLSIL.

This clonotype was counted at least ten times. CDR3 region: CASNKGLAGNYEQYF. CDR3 in DNA: TGTGCCAGCAACAAAGGACTAGCGGGGAACTACGAGCAGTACTTC. The chain couples TRBV7-2 to TRBJ2-7, with 12 bases matching TRBD2. V shed 7 bases and J 3 bases; nucleotides not matched to a gene: 7. The CDR3 runs to 15 residues. Germline CDR1 is SGHTA and CDR2 is FQGNSA.

This clonotype showed up just a few times. V is TRBV7-2 and J is TRBJ2-7; possible D gene TRBD1, 7 bases. Trimming removed 5 bases from V and 4 bases from J, with 21 bases in between. From germline, CDR1 is SGHTA and CDR2 FQGNSA. The CDR3 sequence is 16 residues long. The CDR3 region is CASSAQGQTAGYEQYF. The CDR3 region has the DNA TGTGCCAGCAGCGCGCAGGGACAGACGGCGGGATACGAGCAGTACTTC.

This clonotype has only a few counts. V gene TRBV27 combines with J gene TRBJ2-7; D perhaps matches TRBD2 (6 bases). Germline lookup yields CDR1 MNHEY and CDR2 SMNVEV (reference sequence). This CDR3 has 15 amino acids. V dropped 0 bases and J dropped 2 bases, with 11 bases sitting between them. Here the CDR3 reads CASSLSQGLPYEQYF. CDR3 in DNA: TGTGCCAGCAGTTTATCCCAGGGACTTCCCTACGAGCAGTACTTC.

This clonotype was counted between two and nine times. The genes are TRBV7-9 and TRBJ2-6, with D possibly being TRBD1 (6 bases). Germline CDR1 is SEHNR and CDR2 is FQNEAQ (reference sequence). This CDR3 region has 17 residues. Trimming shortened V by 5 bases and J by 4 bases, and 18 bases separated the two germline ends. The CDR3: CASSGTYLTAGANVLTF. The CDR3 DNA follows: TGTGCCAGCAGCGGGACATACTTAACTGCGGGGGCCAACGTCCTGACTTTC.

This clonotype was detected many times. The chain employs TRBV7-2 and TRBJ2-3; 12 bases line up with TRBD2. Germline CDR1 is SGHTA and CDR2 is FQGNSA. V lost 5 bases, J lost 3 bases, and 9 bases stayed unmatched. The CDR3 extends over 17 amino acids. CDR3 protein: CASSNLLAGGLTDTQYF. The CDR3 DNA reads as TGTGCCAGCAGCAACTTGCTAGCGGGAGGGTTGACAGATACGCAGTATTTT. The complete variable domain, with remaining parts taken from reference TRBV7-2 and TRBJ2-3, reads GAGVSQSPSNKVTEKGKDVELRCDPISGHTALYWYRQSLGQGLEFLIYFQGNSAPDKSGLPSDRFSAERTGGSVSTLTIQRTQQEDSAVYLCASSNLLAGGLTDTQYFGPGTRLTVL.

V is TRBV7-2 and J is TRBJ1-3; D gene uncertain. Germline V gene sequence: CDR1 SGHTA, CDR2 FQGNSA. The CDR3 is made up of 16 amino acids. V dropped 3 bases and J dropped 4 bases, with 16 bases sitting between them. CDR3 sequence (DNA): TGTGCCAGCAGCTTCGCCAACCTACAGACAGGAAACACCATATATTTT. Protein: CASSFANLQTGNTIYF.

Of note for this clonotype: A clone one base away is much larger, so this may be a read error. CDR3 sequence: CAWAYRGWAEAFF. CDR3 coding DNA: TGTGCCTGGGCCTACAGGGGATGGGCTGAAGCTTTCTTT. This sequence joins TRBV30 and TRBJ1-1; 7 bases agree with TRBD1. CDR1 is GTSNPN and CDR2 is SVGIG in the germline V gene (reference sequence). CDR3 length: 13 residues. The V gene end was trimmed by 5 bases and the J gene end by 6 bases; junction bases not matched to a gene: 9.

The genes are TRBV6-1 and TRBJ2-7; D is perhaps TRBD2 (5 bases). Germline assignment: CDR1 MNHNS and CDR2 SASEGT. V lost 3 bases and J 7 bases, leaving 13 bases between the germline ends. The CDR3 sequence is 13 residues long. The CDR3 is CASSDGFSGEQYF. The CDR3 DNA follows: TGTGCCAGCAGTGATGGCTTCTCGGGGGAGCAGTACTTC.

This clonotype was seen at least ten times. The chain carries TRBV30 and TRBJ2-1, with 7 positions matching TRBD2. Trimming took 3 bases from V and 6 from J; bases not matched to a gene: 5. This CDR3 spans 13 amino acids. In germline, CDR1 is GTSNPN, CDR2 SVGIG (reference sequence). The CDR3 DNA reads as TGTGCCTGGAGAGCTGCGGGAGTCAATGAGCAGTTCTTC. Encoded protein: CAWRAAGVNEQFF.

This clonotype has just one count. The chain links TRBV5-1 to TRBJ2-1, with 10 nucleotides matching TRBD2. The germline V gene has CDR1 SGHRS and CDR2 YFSETQ. V trimming: 3 bases; J trimming: 6 bases; junction bases outside the gene matches: 9. The CDR3 has 16 residues. As DNA, the CDR3 is TGCGCCAGCAGCTCTACACCTAGCGGGAGCCCCAATGAGCAGTTCTTC. Protein: CASSSTPSGSPNEQFF. Variable domain in full (rest from reference TRBV5-1 and TRBJ2-1): KAGVTQTPRYLIKTRGQQVTLSCSPISGHRSVSWYQQTPGQGLQFLFEYFSETQRNKGNFPGRFSGRQFSNSRSEMNVSTLELGDSALYLCASSSTPSGSPNEQFFGPGTRLTVL.

This clonotype was counted many times. The chain recombines TRBV12-3 or TRBV12-4 with TRBJ2-1, with D perhaps TRBD1 (6 bases). Trimming left V 5 bases short and J 8 bases short, with 19 bases between. The length of the CDR3 is 15 residues. The CDR3 bases are TGTGCCAGCAGTCAGGGGAGCAGGGTCATGGATGAGCAGTTCTTC. Its translation: CASSQGSRVMDEQFF.

This clonotype was seen a handful of times. The chain links TRBV5-6 to TRBJ2-2; TRBD2 matches 8 bases. CDR1 and CDR2 (germline): SGHDT, YYEEEE. The trim removed 6 bases at V and 0 bases at J, leaving 4 bases unmatched. CDR3 size: 15 residues. CDR3: CASTKLAANTGELFF. For the CDR3, the DNA is TGTGCCAGCACCAAACTAGCGGCGAACACCGGGGAGCTGTTTTTT.

In this sample, this clonotype turned up many times. V and J are TRBV12-3 or TRBV12-4 and TRBJ1-5; 8 positions agree with TRBD1. The CDR3 loop spans 16 amino acids. V gave up 6 bases and J gave up 7 bases; unmatched junction bases: 14. The CDR3 coding sequence is TGTGCCAGCAGGAGAGCTGGACAGGGAGTCTCGCAGCCCCAGCATTTT. The encoded protein is CASRRAGQGVSQPQHF.

This clonotype was seen only a few times. The rearrangement uses TRBV10-1 and TRBJ2-3, with D maybe TRBD1 (6 bases). Between the trimmed V and J ends, which lost 2 bases and 5 bases, there was a span of 8 bases. The CDR3 is 13 amino acids. Germline V gene data show CDR1 as WNHNN and CDR2 as SYGVQD (reference sequence). The CDR3 DNA is TGCGCCAGCAGTGAGGGGGGCCAAGATACGCAGTATTTT. It is translated as CASSEGGQDTQYF.

This clonotype has a count of ten or more. This rearrangement joins TRBV12-3 or TRBV12-4 to TRBJ1-2; D is perhaps TRBD1 (5 bases). Trimming pared 4 bases from V and 8 bases from J, leaving 14 bases between. This CDR3 region has 13 residues. CDR3 sequence: CASSSSGTRGYTF. The CDR3 coding sequence is TGTGCCAGCAGTTCATCAGGGACGAGAGGCTACACCTTC.

This chain connects TRBV5-4 to TRBJ1-3, with D perhaps matching TRBD1 (6 bases). The CDR3 runs to 13 residues. Germline assignment: CDR1 SGHNT and CDR2 YYREEE (reference sequence). Trimming shortened V by 4 bases and J by 4 bases, and 9 bases separated the two germline ends. CDR3 DNA: TGTGCCAGCAGCCGGGGGCAGGGAAACACCATATATTTT. It encodes CASSRGQGNTIYF.